The 28 T cell receptor beta chains listed next were all sequenced from one sample in a study of T-cell memory formation after mild COVID-19. TCRdb itself ran the 5' RACE reads through MiXCR, one entry per CDR3 protein. The repertoire consists of under 60,000 distinct CDR3 sequences, with approximately 9% occurring once and the leading ten covering 12%. The source material was PBMCs or a T cell subset sorted from them (not recorded which). These receptor sequences come from an adult woman who had mild COVID-19 (a few samples of this study predate the infection). Cell type and time point are not known.

This clonotype came up many times. The chain combines TRBV7-2 with TRBJ2-7; D uncertain. Germline V gives CDR1 SGHTA, CDR2 FQGNSA. Trimming took 5 bases from V and 3 from J, leaving 17 bases between them. The CDR3 is made up of 15 amino acids. The CDR3 DNA reads TGTGCCAGCAGCCCTGTGGGCGGACCAAGCTACGAGCAGTACTTC. The encoded protein is CASSPVGGPSYEQYF.

The rearrangement links TRBV18 to TRBJ1-5; D is undetermined. The CDR3 runs to 13 residues. With 5 bases removed from V and 5 bases from J, the gap between germline ends came to 10 bases. Germline-derived CDR1 and CDR2 are KGHSH and LQKENI. The DNA of the CDR3 is TGTGCCAGCTCAAGTCAACAAGATCAGCCCCAGCATTTT. Residues: CASSSQQDQPQHF.

The chain is built from TRBV25-1 and TRBJ2-7, with D possibly matching TRBD2 (6 bases). The germline V and J ends were trimmed by 6 bases and 1 base, with 13 bases remaining between them. Germline values: CDR1 MGHDK, CDR2 SYGVNS. This CDR3 is built from 14 residues. CDR3 in amino acids: CASSVRGSSYEQYF. The CDR3 DNA follows: TGTGCCAGCAGCGTACGGGGGTCTTCCTACGAGCAGTACTTC.

This clonotype was detected a few times. The chain recombines TRBV9 with TRBJ1-3; 8 bases fit TRBD1. Trimming took 4 bases from V and 4 from J; bases not matched to a gene: 10. The CDR3 has 16 residues. In germline, CDR1 is SGDLS, CDR2 YYNGEE. This chain's CDR3 is CASSLRTGLGGNTIYF. The CDR3 DNA reads as TGTGCCAGCAGCTTGCGGACAGGGCTGGGCGGAAACACCATATATTTT. Based on the CDR3 plus reference TRBV9 and TRBJ1-3, the full variable domain is DSGVTQTPKHLITATGQRVTLRCSPRSGDLSVYWYQQSLDQGLQFLIQYYNGEERAKGNILERFSAQQFPDLHSELNLSSLELGDSALYFCASSLRTGLGGNTIYFGEGSWLTVV.

This clonotype was picked up many times. CDR3 nucleotides: TGTGCCAGCAGCTTGGAAGCGGGGGACTGGAGGGGGGAGCTGTTTTTT. This translates into CASSLEAGDWRGELFF. This chain links TRBV5-8 with TRBJ2-2; 8 nucleotides agree with TRBD2. V lost 0 bases to trimming and J lost 8 bases; unmatched junction nucleotides: 9. Germline-derived CDR1 and CDR2 are SGHTS and YDEGEE. There are 16 residues in the CDR3.

This clonotype was seen many times. The J gene is TRBJ2-2, the V gene TRBV24-1; D remains unclear. This CDR3 comprises 15 residues. Germline V gives CDR1 KGHDR, CDR2 SFDVKD. Trimming stripped 9 bases from V and 0 bases from J, with 13 bases between. The CDR3 loop reads CATRARSSNTGELFF. CDR3 DNA: TGTGCCACCCGAGCGAGGAGTTCGAACACCGGGGAGCTGTTTTTT.

This clonotype was seen a handful of times. The rearrangement uses TRBV6-1 and TRBJ2-5; D is ambiguous. The CDR3 extends over 14 amino acids. V lost 6 bases to trimming and J lost 1 base, with 12 bases between them. Germline loops: CDR1 MNHNS, CDR2 SASEGT. In nucleotides, the CDR3 is TGTGCCAGCAGCCCCCGACTCGGCCAAGAGACCCAGTACTTC. Translated, it gives CASSPRLGQETQYF.

This clonotype has just a few counts. The chain has TRBV6-5 and TRBJ2-4; TRBD1 matches at 8 bases. Trimming cost V 5 bases and J 4 bases; bases outside gene matches: 1. Germline-derived CDR1 and CDR2 are MNHEY and SVGAGI. The CDR3 length is 13 residues. The CDR3 nucleotides are TGTGCCAGCAGTCGGACAGGGAAAAACATTCAGTACTTC. This gives the protein CASSRTGKNIQYF.

The chain has TRBV6-6 and TRBJ2-3, with a weak D call TRBD2 (6 bases). The CDR3 has 15 amino acids. V lost 6 bases and J lost 5, with 18 bases in between. The V gene's germline CDR1 is MNHNY and CDR2 SVGAGI (reference sequence). The CDR3, as DNA: TGTGCCAGCAGCCGTCGGGGGACCACAGGAGATACGCAGTATTTT. Its translation: CASSRRGTTGDTQYF.

There are many counts of this clonotype. The V gene is TRBV7-2, the J gene TRBJ2-3; D may be TRBD2 (5 bases). The V and J ends lost 4 bases and 4 bases respectively, with 9 bases between them. Looked up from germline, CDR1 is SGHTA and CDR2 is FQGNSA. The CDR3 runs to 13 residues. CDR3 residues: CASSSWTADTQYF. The CDR3 DNA follows: TGTGCCAGCAGCTCCTGGACTGCAGATACGCAGTATTTT.

Sample share makes this clonotype medium-sized (0.01 to 0.1%). J is TRBJ1-1 and V is TRBV12-3 or TRBV12-4; D not resolved. The CDR3 totals 13 residues. V was clipped by 3 bases and J by 1 base, with 6 bases between them. CDR3 protein: CASSFKGNTEAFF. The CDR3 DNA follows: TGTGCCAGCAGTTTTAAAGGGAACACTGAAGCTTTCTTT.

The chain carries TRBV12-3 or TRBV12-4 and TRBJ2-2, with D possibly matching TRBD1 (5 bases). The CDR3 length is 18 residues. The ends were cut back, 5 bases at V and 4 bases at J, with 23 bases in the middle. CDR3 nucleotides: TGTGCCAGCAGTCCGAGACGACCCGACAGAGTGGTCACCGGGGAGCTGTTTTTT. Translated, it gives CASSPRRPDRVVTGELFF.

This clonotype appeared a few times. This chain uses TRBV5-1 with TRBJ2-5; a possible D gene is TRBD1 (6 bases). Trimming cost V 2 bases and J 2 bases, with 13 bases left between them. CDR3 length equals 15 residues. Germline V gene lookup returns CDR1 SGHRS and CDR2 YFSETQ. The CDR3 DNA is TGCGCCAGCAGCTTTAGGGGTACAGGGCAAGAGACCCAGTACTTC. Protein product: CASSFRGTGQETQYF.

This clonotype has just a few counts. The chain recombines TRBV7-9 with TRBJ1-5, with TRBD1 matching over 9 bases. From germline, CDR1 is SEHNR and CDR2 FQNEAQ (reference sequence). The CDR3 contains 15 residues. The J segment lost 7 bases and the V segment lost 5 bases, leaving 9 bases of the junction unmatched. The CDR3 nucleotides are TGTGCCAGCAGCACCGGGACAGGGAGGTACCAGCCCCAGCATTTT. Amino acids: CASSTGTGRYQPQHF.

The genes are TRBV6-5 and TRBJ2-5; TRBD2 matches 8 bases. In germline, CDR1 is MNHEY, CDR2 SVGAGI. This CDR3 has 13 residues. V dropped 9 bases and J dropped 4; count of bases not matched to a gene: 7. The CDR3 bases are TGTGCCAGTTGGCGGGGGGTTGGAGAGACCCAGTACTTC. It yields the protein CASWRGVGETQYF.

This clonotype came up many times. V gene TRBV7-3 combines with J gene TRBJ2-7; a weak D match, TRBD2 (5 bases). The germline V gene encodes CDR1 SGHTA and CDR2 FQGTGA. Trimming cost V 1 base and J 4 bases, with 8 bases left between them. CDR3 length: 13 residues. In DNA, the CDR3 is TGTGCCAGCAGCTTAAATCCGGGGTACGAGCAGTACTTC. Encoded protein: CASSLNPGYEQYF.

This clonotype was seen ten or more times. The gene calls are TRBV5-1 and TRBJ2-5, with D perhaps matching TRBD2 (7 bases). V was cut by 1 base and J by 1 base, with 11 bases left in between. CDR1 is SGHRS and CDR2 is YFSETQ in the germline V gene. CDR3 size: 15 residues. Written as DNA, the CDR3 is TGCGCCAGCAGCTTGTCGGGGGGCGTCCAAGAGACCCAGTACTTC. Its translation: CASSLSGGVQETQYF.

V gene TRBV11-2 combines with J gene TRBJ1-2; no clear D gene. The CDR3 totals 13 residues. CDR1 SGHAT and CDR2 FQNNGV come from the germline V gene. Trimming cost V 0 bases and J 7 bases, with 9 bases left between them. This CDR3 reads CASSLERQSGYTF. The CDR3 DNA sequence: TGTGCCAGCAGCTTAGAAAGGCAGAGTGGCTACACCTTC.

This clonotype was observed at least ten times. The chain employs TRBV12-3 or TRBV12-4 and TRBJ2-3; D assignment may be TRBD1 or TRBD2 (6 bases each). With 4 bases removed from V and 3 bases from J, the gap between germline ends came to 11 bases. The CDR3 is made up of 14 amino acids. CDR3 coding DNA: TGTGCCAGCAGTTCTACAGGGAGGACAGATACGCAGTATTTT. Protein: CASSSTGRTDTQYF.

CDR3 nucleotides: TGTGCCTGGAGTGTAATAGCGGTAGAGACCCAGTACTTC. This sequence encodes CAWSVIAVETQYF. The rearrangement links TRBV30 to TRBJ2-5; weak D call: TRBD2 (6 bases). Trimming took 0 bases from V and 4 from J, leaving 9 bases between them. There are 13 residues in the CDR3. CDR1 and CDR2 from the germline V gene are GTSNPN and SVGIG (reference sequence).

By frequency in the sample, this clonotype is medium-sized. The chain combines TRBV7-9 with TRBJ2-7, with 7 bases aligning to TRBD2. Unmatched junction bases numbered 16, after V lost 8 bases and J lost 0 bases. Germline V lookup: CDR1 SEHNR, CDR2 FQNEAQ (reference sequence). The CDR3 extends over 17 amino acids. CDR3 bases: TGTGCCAGCCCCCCCAGCGCCCCAGGCGGGAGCTCCTACGAGCAGTACTTC. Translating it yields CASPPSAPGGSSYEQYF.

The CDR3 sequence is CSARVRKTRTDTQYF. The CDR3, as DNA: TGCAGTGCTAGAGTAAGAAAAACCCGCACAGATACGCAGTATTTT. This chain connects TRBV20-1 to TRBJ2-3; D gene uncertain. The CDR3 is 15 amino acids. The germline CDR1 and CDR2 sequences are DFQATT and SNEGSKA (reference sequence). The ends were cut back, 1 base at V and 1 base at J, with 12 bases in the middle.

In its sample, this clonotype was seen a few times. The gene calls are TRBV11-3 and TRBJ2-1; 10 nucleotides match TRBD2. The V and J ends lost 2 bases and 8 bases, in that order; junction bases with no gene match: 6. The CDR3 has 15 amino acids. Germline CDR1 is SGHNT and CDR2 is YENEEA. In DNA form, the CDR3 reads TGTGCCAGCAGCTTAACTAGCGGGACGGGCGATGAGCAGTTCTTC. Its protein product is CASSLTSGTGDEQFF.

This clonotype was detected a few times. The V and J genes are TRBV27 and TRBJ1-2; the D gene is possibly TRBD1 (6 bases). V lost 7 bases and J 0 bases, leaving 15 bases between the germline ends. The CDR3 is 15 residues long. CDR1 and CDR2 from the germline V gene are MNHEY and SMNVEV (reference sequence). The CDR3 nucleotides read TGTGCCAGCACTGGGGGGCCATTTTCTAACTATGGCTACACCTTC. Translation gives CASTGGPFSNYGYTF.

The rearrangement links TRBV19 to TRBJ1-4; D is unresolved. Germline values: CDR1 LNHDA, CDR2 SQIVND (reference sequence). The CDR3 has 12 amino acids. V lost 4 bases and J lost 2, with 2 bases in between. The CDR3, as DNA: TGTGCCAGTAGTAGGACTAATGAAAAACTGTTTTTT. It yields the protein CASSRTNEKLFF.

This clonotype occurred many times. V is TRBV5-1 and J is TRBJ2-4; D call uncertain. V gave up 0 bases and J gave up 0 bases, with 10 bases separating them. CDR1 is SGHRS, CDR2 YFSETQ, per germline. The CDR3 totals 16 residues. CDR3 in amino acids: CASSLGVILAKNIQYF. Here the CDR3 DNA reads TGCGCCAGCAGCTTGGGGGTAATCCTAGCCAAAAACATTCAGTACTTC.

This clonotype has more than one count but fewer than ten. The chain joins TRBV5-1 to TRBJ2-1, with D possibly TRBD1 on 6 matching bases. V shed 3 bases and J shed 5 bases, with 12 bases lying between them. The CDR3 extends over 14 amino acids. Germline assignment: CDR1 SGHRS and CDR2 YFSETQ. The CDR3 DNA reads TGCGCCAGCAGCTACCGGACAGAAAACAATGAGCAGTTCTTC. Translated: CASSYRTENNEQFF.

The V and J genes are TRBV7-9 and TRBJ1-6; 10 bases are shared with TRBD1. The V gene's germline CDR1 is SEHNR and CDR2 FQNEAQ (reference sequence). V trimming: 10 bases; J trimming: 8 bases; junction bases outside the gene matches: 2. CDR3 length: 12 amino acids. CDR3 sequence reads: CATGTGDSPLHF. The CDR3 region has the DNA TGTGCCACCGGGACAGGGGATTCACCCCTCCACTTT.